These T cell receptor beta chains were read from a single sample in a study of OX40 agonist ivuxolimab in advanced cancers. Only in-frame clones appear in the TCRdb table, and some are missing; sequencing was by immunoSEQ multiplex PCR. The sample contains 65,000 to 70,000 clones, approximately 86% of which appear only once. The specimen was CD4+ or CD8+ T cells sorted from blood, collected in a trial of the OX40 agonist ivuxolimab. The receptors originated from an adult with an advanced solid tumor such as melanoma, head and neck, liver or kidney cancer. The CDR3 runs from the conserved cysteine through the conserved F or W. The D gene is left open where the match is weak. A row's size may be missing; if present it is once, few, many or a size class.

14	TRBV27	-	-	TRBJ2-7	CASSPLDGTYEQYF	TGTGCCAGCAGTCCCCTCGACGGGACCTACGAGCAGTACTTC
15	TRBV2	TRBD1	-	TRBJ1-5	CASSGEQGEFQPQHF	TGTGCCAGCAGTGGGGAACAGGGGGAGTTTCAGCCCCAGCATTTT
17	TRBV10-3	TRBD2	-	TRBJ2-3	CAISGSEGLEVTDTQYF	TGTGCCATCAGTGGATCGGAGGGACTAGAGGTCACAGATACGCAGTATTTT
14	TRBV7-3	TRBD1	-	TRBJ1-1	CASSTIRTGYEAFF	TGTGCCAGCAGCACCATTCGGACAGGGTACGAAGCTTTCTTT
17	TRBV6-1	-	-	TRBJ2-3	CASSASFGGGSTDTQYF	TGTGCCAGCAGTGCAAGCTTCGGGGGCGGGAGCACAGATACGCAGTATTTT
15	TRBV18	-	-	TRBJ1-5	CASSPVPSGNQPQHF	TGTGCCAGCTCACCGGTACCCAGCGGCAATCAGCCCCAGCATTTT
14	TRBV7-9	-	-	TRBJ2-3	CASSLGFNTDTQYF	TGTGCCAGCAGCTTAGGCTTTAACACAGATACGCAGTATTTT
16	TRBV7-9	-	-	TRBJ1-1	CASSITRTEKNTEAFF	TGTGCCAGCAGCATCACAAGGACCGAGAAGAACACTGAAGCTTTCTTT
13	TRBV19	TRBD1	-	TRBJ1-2	CASRGGVIYGYTF	TGTGCCAGTAGAGGGGGCGTAATCTATGGCTACACCTTC
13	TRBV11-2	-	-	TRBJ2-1	CASSLMQGHEQFF	TGTGCCAGCAGCTTAATGCAGGGCCATGAGCAGTTCTTC
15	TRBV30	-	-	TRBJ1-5	CAWSVHGNFNQPQHF	TGTGCCTGGAGTGTACACGGCAACTTCAATCAGCCCCAGCATTTT
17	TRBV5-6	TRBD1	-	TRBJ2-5	CASSPSRDRGRGKTQYF	TGTGCCAGCAGCCCGTCCCGGGACAGGGGACGGGGGAAGACCCAGTACTTC
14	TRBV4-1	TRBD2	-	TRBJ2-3	CASRTSAVSDTQYF	TGCGCCAGCAGAACTAGCGCTGTTTCCGATACGCAGTATTTT
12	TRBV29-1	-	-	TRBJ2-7	CSVEVFSYEQYF	TGCAGCGTTGAAGTATTCTCCTACGAGCAGTACTTC
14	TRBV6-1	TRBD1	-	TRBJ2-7	CASSATGGRYEQYF	TGTGCCAGCAGTGCGACAGGGGGCCGGTACGAGCAGTACTTC
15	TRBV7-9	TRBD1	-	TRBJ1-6	CASSLEGTGVSPLHF	TGTGCCAGCAGCTTAGAGGGGACAGGGGTTTCACCCCTCCACTTT
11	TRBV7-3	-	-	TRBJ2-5	CASSKWETQYF	TGTGCCAGCAGCAAGTGGGAGACCCAGTACTTC
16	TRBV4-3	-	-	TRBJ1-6	CASSQDPALPNSPLHF	TGCGCCAGCAGCCAAGACCCGGCACTCCCTAATTCACCCCTCCACTTT
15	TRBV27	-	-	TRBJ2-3	CASSLGVSRTDTQYF	TGTGCCAGCAGTTTAGGGGTGTCCCGCACAGATACGCAGTATTTT
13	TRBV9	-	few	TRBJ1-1	CASSQGGGTEAFF	TGTGCCAGCAGCCAGGGAGGAGGTACTGAAGCTTTCTTT
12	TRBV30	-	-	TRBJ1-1	CAWSGPRGPAFF	TGTGCCTGGAGTGGCCCCCGGGGGCCGGCTTTCTTT
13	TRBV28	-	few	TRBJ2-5	CASGRGTQETQYF	TGTGCCAGCGGTCGGGGAACTCAAGAGACCCAGTACTTC
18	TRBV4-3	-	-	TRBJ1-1	CASSQKIVAGNLNTEAFF	TGCGCCAGCAGCCAGAAAATCGTGGCGGGCAATTTAAACACTGAAGCTTTCTTT
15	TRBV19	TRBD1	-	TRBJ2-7	CASSPGQGSPYEQYF	TGTGCCAGTAGTCCCGGACAGGGGAGTCCCTACGAGCAGTACTTC
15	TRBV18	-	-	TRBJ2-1	CASSPLPASSNEQFF	TGTGCCAGCTCACCACTACCGGCTAGCTCCAATGAGCAGTTCTTC
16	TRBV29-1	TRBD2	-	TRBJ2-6	CSARLGGGAGANVLTF	TGCAGCGCTCGTCTCGGCGGGGGGGCTGGGGCCAACGTCCTGACTTTC
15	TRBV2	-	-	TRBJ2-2	CASSETGQNTGELFF	TGTGCCAGCAGTGAAACTGGTCAGAACACCGGGGAGCTGTTTTTT
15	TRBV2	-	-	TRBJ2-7	CASSENLVRASEQYF	TGTGCCAGCAGTGAAAATCTTGTGAGGGCCAGCGAGCAGTACTTC
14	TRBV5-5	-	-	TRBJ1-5	CASRPTQGGQPQHF	TGTGCCAGCAGGCCGACACAGGGTGGACAGCCCCAGCATTTT
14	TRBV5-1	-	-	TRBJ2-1	CASSYGGGNNEQFF	TGCGCCAGCAGCTACGGCGGGGGCAACAATGAGCAGTTCTTC
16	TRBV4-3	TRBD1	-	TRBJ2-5	CASSPLTGASGETQYF	TGCGCCAGCAGCCCCCTGACAGGGGCTTCAGGGGAGACCCAGTACTTC
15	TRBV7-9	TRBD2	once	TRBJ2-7	CASSGGGKSYYEQYF	TGTGCCAGCAGCGGGGGGGGTAAGAGTTACTACGAGCAGTACTTC
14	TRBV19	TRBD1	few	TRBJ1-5	CASRTGQSNQPQHF	TGTGCCAGTAGGACGGGACAGAGTAATCAGCCCCAGCATTTT
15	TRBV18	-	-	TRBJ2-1	CASSPNSSSHNEQFF	TGTGCCAGCTCACCAAACTCCTCAAGCCACAATGAGCAGTTCTTC
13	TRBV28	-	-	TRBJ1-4	CASNGESNEKLFF	TGTGCCAGCAACGGGGAATCTAATGAAAAACTGTTTTTT
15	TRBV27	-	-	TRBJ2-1	CASSLSTGSYNEQFF	TGTGCCAGCAGTTTATCTACAGGCTCCTACAATGAGCAGTTCTTC